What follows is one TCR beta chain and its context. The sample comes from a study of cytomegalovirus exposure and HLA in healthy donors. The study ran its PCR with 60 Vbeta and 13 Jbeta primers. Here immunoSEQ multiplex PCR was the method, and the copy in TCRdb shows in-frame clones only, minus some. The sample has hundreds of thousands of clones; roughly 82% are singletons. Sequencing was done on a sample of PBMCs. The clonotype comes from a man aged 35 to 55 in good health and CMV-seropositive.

CDR3 residues: CASSLDGGLAGGNEQFF. CDR3 in DNA: TGCGCCAGCAGCTTGGATGGGGGACTAGCGGGAGGCAATGAGCAGTTCTTC. The chain recombines TRBV5-1 with TRBJ2-1, with 15 bases that match TRBD2. The CDR3 spans 17 residues. CDR1 and CDR2 from the germline V gene are SGHRS and YFSETQ. The trim removed 0 bases at V and 6 bases at J, leaving 4 bases unmatched.